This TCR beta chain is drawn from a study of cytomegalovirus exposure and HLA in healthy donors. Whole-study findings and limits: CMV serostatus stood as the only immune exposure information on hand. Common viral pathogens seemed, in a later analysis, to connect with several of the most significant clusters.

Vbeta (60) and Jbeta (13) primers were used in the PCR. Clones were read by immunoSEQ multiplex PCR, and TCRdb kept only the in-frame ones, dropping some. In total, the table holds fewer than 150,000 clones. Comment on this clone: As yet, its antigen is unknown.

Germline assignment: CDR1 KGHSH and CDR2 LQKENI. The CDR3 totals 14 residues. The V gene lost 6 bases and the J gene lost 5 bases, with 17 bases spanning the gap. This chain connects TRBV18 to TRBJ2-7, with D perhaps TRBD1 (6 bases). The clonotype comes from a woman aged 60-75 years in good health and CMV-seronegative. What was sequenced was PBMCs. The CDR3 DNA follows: TGTGCCAGCTCCCTACAGGGAAATCTGGACGAGCAGTACTTC. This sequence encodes CASSLQGNLDEQYF.